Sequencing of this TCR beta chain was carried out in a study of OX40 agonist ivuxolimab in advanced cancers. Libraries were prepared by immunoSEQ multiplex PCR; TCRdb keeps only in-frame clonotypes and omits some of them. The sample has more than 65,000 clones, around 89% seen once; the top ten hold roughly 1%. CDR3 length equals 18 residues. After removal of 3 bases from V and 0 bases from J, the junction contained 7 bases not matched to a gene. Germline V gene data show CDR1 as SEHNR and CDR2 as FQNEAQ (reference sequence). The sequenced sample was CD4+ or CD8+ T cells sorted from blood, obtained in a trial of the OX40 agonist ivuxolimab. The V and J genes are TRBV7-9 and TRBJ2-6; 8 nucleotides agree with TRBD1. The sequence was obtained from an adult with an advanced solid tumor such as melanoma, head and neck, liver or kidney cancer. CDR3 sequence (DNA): TGTGCCAGCAGCTTGGGCAGGGGGCAATTCTCTGGGGCCAACGTCCTGACTTTC. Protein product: CASSLGRGQFSGANVLTF.